This T cell receptor beta chain is from a study of blood T cell repertoires in COVID-19. The junction had 7 bases not matched to a gene; V was cut back by 5 bases and J by 0 bases. This CDR3 comprises 16 residues. In germline, CDR1 is LNHDA, CDR2 SQIVND (reference sequence). TCRdb's table, derived via immunoSEQ multiplex PCR, lists solely in-frame clones and lacks some. The sample records 90,000 to 120,000 clones, about three quarters being singletons. The chain links TRBV19 to TRBJ1-5; 7 bases fit TRBD1. The sample consisted of peripheral blood. This sequence was found in a man aged 65 to 79 with acute or convalescent COVID-19. CDR3 sequence: CASSGLQGPSNQPQHF. The DNA for the CDR3 is TGTGCCAGTAGTGGATTACAGGGGCCTAGCAATCAGCCCCAGCATTTT.